This entry concerns a single TCR beta chain. Its antigen target is currently unknown. No clone much larger than this one lies a single base away; base qualities are absent. The sample comes from a study of T cells in localized non-small cell lung cancer (dated by TCRdb to 2018 to 2020). About the investigation overall: The study examined T cell repertoires in a few hundred patients with early-stage NSCLC and compared tumors with uninvolved tumor-adjacent lungs. The cohort was made up of a few hundred treatment-naive NSCLC patients whose localized lung tumors had been resected. A mean age of approximately 70 years was recorded for the NSCLC patients, of whom under 150 were male and some 100 were female. Overall study outcomes, separate from this receptor: Uninvolved tumor-adjacent lung showed the highest T cell clonality, higher than tumor, which suggests more focused antigenic responses in the adjacent lung. Multi-region tumor sequencing was not performed, so intratumor heterogeneity could not be excluded. Of the top 100 tumor clones, a median of roughly 53 were detected in paired uninvolved adjacent lung; roughly 29 were also among that lung's top 100. Because the study design was exploratory, TCR variables were selected using unadjusted p-values without false-discovery rate correction. Higher T cell density in blood was associated with longer overall survival, whereas higher clonality in adjacent lung was associated with shorter survival.

At diagnosis, peripheral blood, uninvolved tumor-adjacent lung and tumor were collected and stored as a combination of fresh-frozen and FFPE material. For TCR repertoire profiling, the blood samples were analyzed as peripheral blood mononuclear cells. TCR beta CDR3 regions were sequenced from DNA using the immunoSEQ Assay. In the original analysis: To compute T cell density, TCR beta template counts were normalized to usable DNA, which was estimated by amplifying housekeeping genes. The preseqR package was used to estimate richness by extrapolating to 400,000 templates for PBMC samples and to 120,000 templates for tissue samples. Clonality was defined as one minus Pielou's evenness. Tissue-enriched TCRs were identified by differential abundance testing using productive amino-acid clonotypes, minimum total count 5 and alpha 0.1. The Jaccard Index and the Morisita Overlap Index were used to quantify repertoire overlap between compartments. GLIPH clustered TCR beta CDR3s with public tetramer-defined viral CDR3s; viral motifs required at least three viral sequences plus V-gene enrichment. TCRdb limited this immuneACCESS table to in-frame rearrangements with V and J called. A share of clones is missing; checked studies link under half to unresolved V genes, and the rest is unexplained. V, J and clone size derive from that table, while D and trimming were established from the DNA sequence. A total of fewer than 40,000 clones appear in this sample, 93% of them only once. Clones ranked in the top ten supply roughly 8.2% of the sample.

V loses 5 bases of germline sequence and J loses 2 bases, and the interval between the two ends is 15 bases. There are 15 amino acids in the CDR3, from cysteine to phenylalanine inclusive. The sequence is cut down to CDR3 DNA, 45 bases in frame from base 1. CDR1 and CDR2 are drawn from the germline V gene: SGHTA, FQGNSA. Here the sequenced sample was peripheral blood, taken before any cancer treatment. The chain links TRBV7-2 with TRBJ1-2; the D gene is unclear. The sequence was obtained from a female donor over 55 with stage I lung adenocarcinoma. CDR3 reads: CASSPERGLNYGYTF. DNA sequence: TGTGCCAGCAGCCCGGAGCGAGGGCTGAACTATGGCTACACCTTC.